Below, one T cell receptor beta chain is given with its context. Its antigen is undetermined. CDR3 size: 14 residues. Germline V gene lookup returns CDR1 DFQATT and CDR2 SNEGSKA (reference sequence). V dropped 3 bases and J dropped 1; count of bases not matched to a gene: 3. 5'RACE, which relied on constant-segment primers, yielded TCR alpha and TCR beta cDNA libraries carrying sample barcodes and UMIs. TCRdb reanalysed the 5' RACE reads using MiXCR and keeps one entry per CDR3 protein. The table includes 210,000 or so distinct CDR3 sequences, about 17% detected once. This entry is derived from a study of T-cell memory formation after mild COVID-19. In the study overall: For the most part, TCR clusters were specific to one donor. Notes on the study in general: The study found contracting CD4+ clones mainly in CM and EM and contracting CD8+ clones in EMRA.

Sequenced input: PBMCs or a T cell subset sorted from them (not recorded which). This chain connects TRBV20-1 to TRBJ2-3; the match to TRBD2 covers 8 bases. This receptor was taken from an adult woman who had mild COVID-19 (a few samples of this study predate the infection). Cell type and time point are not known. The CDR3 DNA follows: TGCAGTGCTAGGAGCGGGAGCGGCACAGATACGCAGTATTTT. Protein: CSARSGSGTDTQYF.